One and the same sample provided the 10 T cell receptor beta chains below, sequenced in a study of cytomegalovirus exposure and HLA in healthy donors. Vbeta (60) and Jbeta (13) primers were used in the PCR. Generated by immunoSEQ multiplex PCR, the TCRdb table keeps only in-frame clones and is missing some. Of about 100,000 clones listed, 80% to 90% are singletons. Sequenced input: PBMCs. These receptors originate from a woman aged 18-30 years in good health and CMV-seronegative.

The table lists this clone with a count of one. This rearrangement joins TRBV5-1 to TRBJ2-3, with 10 positions matching TRBD2. J gave up 6 bases and V 2 bases, and 6 bases lay outside the gene matches. Germline V gene sequence: CDR1 SGHRS, CDR2 YFSETQ. The CDR3 spans 15 residues. As DNA, the CDR3 is TGCGCCAGCAGCTTCAGCGGGGGGGGATTCGATACGCAGTATTTT. Its translation is CASSFSGGGFDTQYF.

The chain uses TRBV7-9 and TRBJ2-1; 8 positions agree with TRBD2. V was pared by 3 bases and J by 5 bases, with 12 bases of the junction left unmatched. The germline V gene encodes CDR1 SEHNR and CDR2 FQNEAQ (reference sequence). This CDR3 contains 17 residues. CDR3 DNA sequence: TGTGCCAGCAGCTTGGGGGTAGCGGGGAGAGCCCACAATGAGCAGTTCTTC. Encoded protein: CASSLGVAGRAHNEQFF.

The genes are TRBV30 and TRBJ1-2, with D possibly being TRBD1 (5 bases). The CDR3 length is 12 residues. Germline CDR1 GTSNPN, CDR2 SVGIG (reference sequence). Trimming removed 3 bases at V and 7 bases at J, with 12 bases between. This CDR3 is CAWRTGGPGYTF. In DNA form, the CDR3 reads TGTGCCTGGAGGACGGGGGGTCCTGGCTACACCTTC. The full variable domain, with the rest looked up from reference TRBV30 and TRBJ1-2, is SQTIHQWPATLVQPVGSPLSLECTVEGTSNPNLYWYRQAAGRGLQLLFYSVGIGQISSEVPQNLSASRPQDRQFILSSKKLLLSDSGFYLCAWRTGGPGYTFGSGTRLTVV.

This chain uses TRBV5-1 with TRBJ2-7; D remains ambiguous. Trimming took off 0 bases at V and 3 bases at J, with 7 bases between the two ends. The CDR3 totals 13 residues. Germline values: CDR1 SGHRS, CDR2 YFSETQ. Here the CDR3 reads CASSLERDYEQYF. As DNA, the CDR3 is TGCGCCAGCAGCTTGGAGCGCGACTACGAGCAGTACTTC.

This clone has more than one count but fewer than ten. J is TRBJ2-7 and V is TRBV4-3; D remains unclear. Germline values: CDR1 LGHNA, CDR2 YSLEER. This CDR3 is built from 13 residues. V was clipped by 0 bases and J by 5 bases, with 8 bases between them. CDR3 sequence: CASSQDSRDEQYF. For the CDR3, the DNA is TGCGCCAGCAGCCAAGATTCCCGGGACGAGCAGTACTTC.

This chain uses TRBV11-2 with TRBJ2-3; D not resolved. V was cut by 1 base and J by 7 bases, with 9 bases left in between. CDR1 is SGHAT, CDR2 FQNNGV, per germline. This CDR3 has 13 residues. CDR3 in amino acids: CASSLGAAYTQYF. The DNA for the CDR3 is TGTGCCAGCAGCTTAGGGGCCGCCTATACGCAGTATTTT.

The chain couples TRBV7-9 to TRBJ2-2; a weak D match, TRBD2 (5 bases). V lost 8 bases and J lost 4, with 11 bases in between. The germline gives CDR1 SEHNR, CDR2 FQNEAQ (reference sequence). The CDR3 runs to 13 residues. The CDR3 is CASSGKGTGELFF. DNA for the CDR3: TGTGCCAGCTCGGGGAAGGGCACCGGGGAGCTGTTTTTT.

This chain joins TRBV7-2 and TRBJ2-2, with 12 bases fitting TRBD2. After removal of 0 bases from V and 5 bases from J, the junction contained 7 bases not matched to a gene. This CDR3 has 18 residues. Germline CDR1 reads SGHTA; CDR2 reads FQGNSA. The CDR3 DNA reads as TGTGCCAGCAGCTTAGCGGCTAGCGGGAGGGCAGGTACCGGGGAGCTGTTTTTT. It translates to CASSLAASGRAGTGELFF.

V gene TRBV2 combines with J gene TRBJ1-1; D not certain. The CDR3 is 13 amino acids. CDR1 is SNHLY, CDR2 FYNNEI, per germline. The germline V and J ends were trimmed by 6 bases and 1 base, with 9 bases remaining between them. CDR3 sequence (DNA): TGTGCCAGCAGCGGAGGGTGGAACACTGAAGCTTTCTTT. Translated, it gives CASSGGWNTEAFF.

This chain uses TRBV7-2 with TRBJ2-7; 11 bases are shared with TRBD1. V dropped 4 bases and J dropped 4; count of bases not matched to a gene: 3. The length of the CDR3 is 14 residues. Germline assignment: CDR1 SGHTA and CDR2 FQGNSA. CDR3 DNA sequence: TGTGCCAGCAGCTGGGACAGGGGGGGGTACGAGCAGTACTTC. This gives the protein CASSWDRGGYEQYF.